A selection of T cell receptor beta chains follows, all from one sample in a study of blood T cell repertoires in COVID-19. Profiling relied on immunoSEQ multiplex PCR, and the TCRdb table lists in-frame clones only, not all of them. The sample contains around 190,000 clones, 84% of which appear only once. What was sequenced was peripheral blood. All receptors come from a human donor in a cohort sampled during active COVID-19. Each CDR3 is given with its conserved first and last residue. A D gene is named only where the DNA matches it firmly. Only part of the rows carry a size: once, few, many, or a class if the clone is expanded.

TRBV4-2	.	TRBJ2-7	.	CASSQDPGFEQYF	TGTGCCAGCAGCCAAGATCCCGGGTTCGAGCAGTACTTC
TRBV11-2	.	TRBJ2-5	TRBD1	CASSLGGQRTETQYF	TGTGCCAGCAGCTTAGGGGGACAGAGAACAGAGACCCAGTACTTC
TRBV6-2/TRBV6-3	.	TRBJ2-2	.	CASSYDWGQRNTGELFF	TGTGCCAGCAGTTACGACTGGGGGCAGAGGAACACCGGGGAGCTGTTTTTT
TRBV10-1	.	TRBJ2-7	.	CASRRSYEQYF	TGCGCCAGCCGGAGGTCCTACGAGCAGTACTTC
TRBV19	.	TRBJ2-7	.	CASSMGRVRSYEQYF	TGTGCCAGTAGTATGGGGAGAGTCCGCTCCTACGAGCAGTACTTC
TRBV5-1	.	TRBJ2-1	.	CANSESGSYNEQFF	TGCGCCAACTCGGAGAGCGGCTCCTACAATGAGCAGTTCTTC
TRBV29-1	once	TRBJ2-7	.	CSVAYLDEQYF	TGCAGCGTTGCCTACCTAGACGAGCAGTACTTC
TRBV18	.	TRBJ2-7	TRBD1	CASSPYRTGPFEQYF	TGTGCCAGCTCACCTTACAGGACAGGGCCCTTTGAGCAGTACTTC
TRBV28	.	TRBJ1-2	.	CATSLGHRANYGYTF	TGTGCCACCAGTTTGGGACACCGAGCTAACTATGGCTACACCTTC
TRBV5-1	once	TRBJ2-7	TRBD2	CASSLGLAGAMSYEQYF	TGCGCCAGCAGCTTGGGACTAGCGGGAGCAATGTCCTACGAGCAGTACTTC
TRBV24-1	.	TRBJ2-5	TRBD1	CATSGMDRAQETQYF	TGTGCCACCAGCGGGATGGACAGGGCTCAAGAGACCCAGTACTTC
TRBV5-1	.	TRBJ2-6	.	CASSVSGAGANVLTF	TGCGCCAGCAGCGTATCAGGGGCTGGGGCCAACGTCCTGACTTTC
TRBV28	.	TRBJ1-1	TRBD1	CASSLDRGQEAFF	TGTGCCAGCAGTTTAGACAGGGGGCAAGAAGCTTTCTTT
TRBV18	.	TRBJ2-7	TRBD2	CASSPGRAGGPYEQYF	TGTGCCAGCTCACCCGGCAGGGCGGGAGGACCCTACGAGCAGTACTTC
TRBV28	.	TRBJ1-5	.	CASSSLLQGKHF	TGTGCCAGCAGTTCATTATTGCAGGGAAAGCATTTT
TRBV7-9	few	TRBJ1-3	.	CASSLDRVGNTIYF	TGTGCCAGCAGCTTAGACAGGGTGGGAAACACCATATATTTT
TRBV7-9	.	TRBJ2-1	TRBD2	CASSFTSGSINEQFF	TGTGCCAGCAGCTTCACTAGCGGGAGTATCAATGAGCAGTTCTTC
TRBV11-2	.	TRBJ2-7	.	CASSPVRDAYEQYF	TGTGCCAGCAGCCCGGTCCGGGATGCCTACGAGCAGTACTTC
TRBV11-2	once	TRBJ2-3	TRBD1	CASSLDRAADTQYF	TGTGCCAGCAGCCTTGACAGGGCTGCAGATACGCAGTATTTT
TRBV9	many	TRBJ2-1	TRBD2	CASSVAVTSGRFF	TGTGCCAGCAGCGTAGCGGTGACTAGCGGGCGGTTCTTC
TRBV5-1	few	TRBJ1-4	.	CASSLEQGRNEKLFF	TGCGCCAGCAGCTTGGAACAGGGCCGGAATGAAAAACTGTTTTTT
TRBV7-2	.	TRBJ1-1	.	CASSLAGMNTEAFF	TGTGCCAGCAGCTTAGCGGGCATGAACACTGAAGCTTTCTTT
TRBV7-9	.	TRBJ2-1	TRBD2	CASSLGSRGGRVNEQFF	TGTGCCAGCAGCTTGGGGTCAAGGGGCGGGAGGGTTAATGAGCAGTTCTTC
TRBV18	few	TRBJ2-7	.	CASSPGQGYHEQYF	TGTGCCAGCTCACCAGGGCAGGGTTACCACGAGCAGTACTTC
TRBV7-9	.	TRBJ1-2	.	CASSMDSNYGYTF	TGTGCCAGCAGCATGGACAGTAACTATGGCTACACCTTC
TRBV5-5	.	TRBJ2-1	.	CASSFSSPLNEQFF	TGTGCCAGCAGCTTCAGTTCCCCCCTCAATGAGCAGTTCTTC
TRBV12-3/TRBV12-4	few	TRBJ1-1	.	CASSLRENTEAFF	TGTGCCAGCAGTTTGAGGGAGAACACTGAAGCTTTCTTT
TRBV5-1	.	TRBJ2-2	TRBD2	CASSLRAAGDTGELFF	TGCGCCAGCAGCTTGAGGGCAGCGGGAGACACCGGGGAGCTGTTTTTT
TRBV18	.	TRBJ2-7	.	CASSGERDNSYEQYF	TGTGCCAGCTCCGGCGAGAGGGACAACTCCTACGAGCAGTACTTC
TRBV4-1	.	TRBJ2-5	.	CASSQGDLETQYF	TGCGCCAGCAGCCAAGGCGATTTGGAGACCCAGTACTTC
TRBV24-1	.	TRBJ2-1	TRBD2	CATSDFPIAGKKNEQFF	TGTGCCACCAGTGATTTCCCCATAGCGGGAAAGAAAAATGAGCAGTTCTTC
TRBV7-9	.	TRBJ2-3	.	CASSLGGTSTDTQYF	TGTGCCAGCAGCTTAGGAGGGACTAGCACAGATACGCAGTATTTT
TRBV18	.	TRBJ2-2	.	CASSPQYNANTGELFF	TGTGCCAGCTCACCACAGTACAACGCGAACACCGGGGAGCTGTTTTTT
TRBV6-5	.	TRBJ2-5	TRBD1	CASSHRGRQETQYF	TGTGCCAGCAGTCACAGGGGCAGGCAAGAGACCCAGTACTTC
TRBV2	.	TRBJ2-4	.	CASGQVLTKNIQYF	TGTGCCAGCGGTCAGGTATTAACCAAAAACATTCAGTACTTC
TRBV18	.	TRBJ2-7	.	CASSPASIYHYEQYF	TGTGCCAGCTCACCAGCTAGCATTTACCATTACGAGCAGTACTTC
TRBV6-6	.	TRBJ1-5	.	CASSYLSRGNQPQHF	TGTGCCAGCAGTTACTTATCCCGGGGGAATCAGCCCCAGCATTTT
TRBV27	.	TRBJ2-5	TRBD1	CASRERQGLETQYF	TGTGCCAGCAGAGAAAGACAGGGATTGGAGACCCAGTACTTC
TRBV7-8	few	TRBJ2-2	TRBD1	CASSRTGERTGELFF	TGTGCCAGCAGCAGGACAGGGGAACGCACCGGGGAGCTGTTTTTT
TRBV28	.	TRBJ1-6	TRBD1	CASSDAGTGGSPLHF	TGTGCCAGCAGTGACGCCGGGACAGGGGGTTCACCCCTCCACTTT
TRBV28	.	TRBJ2-4	TRBD2	CASSLFHLLRGSRNIQYF	TGTGCCAGCAGTTTATTTCACTTACTGCGGGGGTCGCGAAACATTCAGTACTTC
TRBV5-1	.	TRBJ2-4	.	CASSLAASRNIQYF	TGCGCCAGCAGCTTGGCGGCTAGCAGGAACATTCAGTACTTC
TRBV28	.	TRBJ1-5	.	CASSFRYNQPQHF	TGTGCCAGCAGTTTCCGGTACAATCAGCCCCAGCATTTT
TRBV5-1	.	TRBJ2-1	TRBD2	CASRTSGHNEQFF	TGCGCCAGCCGGACTAGCGGTCACAATGAGCAGTTCTTC